This is a list of T cell receptor beta chains from one sample in a study of tumor and adjacent non-tumor tissue in lung cancer. TCRdb reprocessed the multiplex PCR reads with MiXCR, giving one entry per CDR3 protein. In the table there are around 140,000 distinct CDR3 sequences, 66% of which are singletons. The sample comprised lung tumor tissue. All receptors derive from a man between 60 and 75 years old with small cell lung cancer. The CDR3 runs from the conserved cysteine through the conserved F or W. A D gene is named only where the DNA matches it firmly. Rows may omit the clone size; those that give it use once, few, many or a size class.

-	TRBV4-1	TRBJ2-1	-	CASSQEGASGGYNEQFF	TGCGCCAGCAGTCAAGAAGGGGCCAGTGGGGGGTACAATGAGCAGTTCTTC
TRBD1	TRBV6-5	TRBJ1-2	-	CASSLTGTGDYGYTF	TGTGCCAGCAGTTTAACCGGGACAGGCGACTATGGCTACACCTTC
TRBD2	TRBV7-3	TRBJ2-1	-	CASSSFSGEYNEQFF	TGTGCCAGCAGCTCCTTTAGCGGGGAATACAATGAGCAGTTCTTC
TRBD2	TRBV5-1	TRBJ2-2	few	CASSFTSGFTGELFF	TGCGCCAGCAGCTTTACTAGCGGATTCACCGGGGAGCTCTTTTTT
-	TRBV29-1	TRBJ2-4	-	CSVLNSGNVQYF	TGCAGCGTTCTGAATTCGGGTAACGTTCAGTACTTC
-	TRBV12-3/TRBV12-4	TRBJ1-1	-	CASTHWYTEAFF	TGTGCCAGCACCCATTGGTACACTGAAGCTTTCTTT
TRBD2	TRBV11-2	TRBJ2-3	-	CASRPTFIAGATDMQYF	TGTGCCAGCAGACCTACGTTCATAGCGGGAGCCACAGATATGCAGTATTTT
-	TRBV29-1	TRBJ2-1	-	CSVRWGRGLEQFF	TGTAGCGTTCGATGGGGGCGCGGGTTAGAGCAGTTCTTC
-	TRBV12-3/TRBV12-4	TRBJ2-2	-	CARRFYWGLMNTGELFF	TGTGCCAGACGTTTTTACTGGGGGTTGATGAACACCGGGGAGCTGTTTTTT
-	TRBV11-1	TRBJ2-3	-	CASNLGVGSSTYTQYF	TGTGCAAGCAACTTAGGCGTGGGATCTAGCACATATACGCAGTATTTT
-	TRBV11-2	TRBJ2-1	-	CTSKKRRGDNEQFF	TGTACCAGCAAGAAGCGGCGGGGCGACAATGAGCAGTTCTTC
-	TRBV11-3	TRBJ2-1	-	CANSTKNGDEQFF	TGTGCCAACAGCACAAAGAATGGGGATGAACAGTTCTTC
-	TRBV7-8	TRBJ2-4	-	CASSLDRRNIQNF	TGTGCCAGCAGCTTAGACAGGAGGAACATTCAGAACTTC
TRBD1	TRBV28	TRBJ2-7	-	CTSSSGQGSYEQYF	TGTACCAGCAGTTCAGGACAGGGGTCCTACGAGCAGTACTTC
-	TRBV20-1	TRBJ2-3	-	CSANDTQGTDTQYF	TGCAGTGCTAATGATACCCAGGGCACTGATACGCAGTATTTT
-	TRBV6-1	TRBJ2-1	-	CAIRDRNEQFF	TGTGCCATCAGGGATAGGAATGAGCAGTTCTTC
-	TRBV29-1	TRBJ1-2	few	CSTVDPGYTF	TGCAGCACCGTAGACCCCGGCTACACCTTC
-	TRBV28	TRBJ2-2	-	CASRWGSAGELVF	TGTGCCAGCAGATGGGGATCGGCCGGGGAGCTGGTTTTT
-	TRBV28	TRBJ1-1	-	CASSFPTSVRGAFF	TGTGCCAGCAGTTTTCCAACCTCGGTTAGAGGTGCTTTCTTT
TRBD1	TRBV6-1	TRBJ1-4	medium-sized	CASSEDRHRGLGEKLFF	TGTGCCAGCAGTGAAGATCGACACAGGGGGCTGGGTGAAAAACTGTTTTTT
-	TRBV7-8	TRBJ2-1	-	CASSLAGGQRNEWFF	TGTGCCAGCAGCTTAGCGGGGGGGCAGCGCAATGAGTGGTTCTTC
TRBD2	TRBV6-1	TRBJ2-5	-	CASTGRLAADQETPYF	TGTGCCAGCACGGGGAGACTAGCGGCAGACCAAGAGACCCCGTACTTC
-	TRBV11-1	TRBJ1-2	-	CVSSPRAYSGNDYGYTF	TGTGTCAGCAGCCCCAGAGCTTACTCAGGGAACGACTATGGCTACACCTTC
TRBD1	TRBV29-1	TRBJ2-3	-	CSVNRDRAQRADTQYF	TGCAGCGTGAATCGTGACAGGGCGCAGAGGGCAGATACGCAGTATTTT
-	TRBV7-8	TRBJ1-5	-	CASSLRGGRNQPQHF	TGTGCCAGCAGCTTACGGGGGGGTAGGAATCAGCCCCAGCATTTT
-	TRBV20-1	TRBJ2-1	-	CSAKRIVTREGEQFF	TGCAGTGCCAAGAGGATAGTGACCAGAGAGGGAGAACAGTTCTTC
-	TRBV19	TRBJ2-1	few	CASRPFFTRSSNNEQFF	TGTGCCAGCCGGCCTTTTTTTACCCGGTCCAGTAACAATGAGCAGTTCTTC
TRBD1	TRBV12-3/TRBV12-4	TRBJ1-5	-	CASSLKQGAGQPQHF	TGTGCCAGCAGTTTGAAGCAGGGGGCGGGTCAGCCCCAGCATTTT
-	TRBV18	TRBJ1-2	-	CASSPSDTAGYTF	TGTGCCAGCTCACCCTCGGACACGGCAGGCTACACCTTC
-	TRBV11-3	TRBJ2-7	-	CASSPPGLGASFYEQYF	TGTGCCAGCAGCCCTCCGGGTTTGGGGGCCAGCTTCTATGAGCAGTACTTC
-	TRBV12-3/TRBV12-4	TRBJ2-1	many	CASSFSGIYNEQFF	TGTGCCAGCAGTTTTTCGGGAATATACAATGAGCAGTTCTTC
-	TRBV6-5	TRBJ1-1	-	CASSPGCDTEAFF	TGTGCCAGCAGTCCAGGGTGTGACACTGAAGCTTTCTTT
-	TRBV29-1	TRBJ2-7	many	CSVRTAGQYF	TGCAGCGTGAGGACAGCCGGGCAGTACTTC
-	TRBV15	TRBJ2-5	-	CATSGWREQETQYF	TGTGCCACCAGCGGGTGGAGGGAGCAAGAGACCCAGTACTTC
-	TRBV29-1	TRBJ2-7	few	CSVTRDNYEQYF	TGCAGCGTTACCCGGGACAACTACGAGCAGTACTTC
TRBD2	TRBV5-4	TRBJ2-1	-	CASRQTGTNGTYNEQFF	TGTGCCAGCAGACAAACCGGGACTAACGGTACCTACAATGAGCAGTTCTTC
-	TRBV10-3	TRBJ2-2	many	CAISESTQAGGGELFF	TGTGCCATCAGTGAGTCGACTCAAGCTGGAGGCGGGGAGCTGTTTTTT
-	TRBV11-2	TRBJ2-1	-	CTSSLVLGRFF	TGTACCAGCAGCTTAGTCCTGGGGCGGTTCTTC
-	TRBV28	TRBJ1-1	-	CPSSFRTEAFF	TGTCCCAGTAGTTTCAGGACTGAAGCTTTCTTT
-	TRBV29-1	TRBJ2-2	-	CSVSGGGSTGQLFF	TGCAGCGTCTCGGGTGGTGGGAGCACCGGGCAGCTGTTTTTT
-	TRBV5-4	TRBJ2-1	-	CASSLSLTSNEHFF	TGTGCCAGCAGCTTGAGTCTAACGAGTAATGAGCACTTCTTC
TRBD1	TRBV11-3	TRBJ2-7	-	CASSTNRGPSNERYF	TGTGCCAGCAGCACAAACAGGGGGCCGTCCAACGAGCGGTACTTC
TRBD2	TRBV11-1	TRBJ2-2	-	CASSWTSGDIGELFF	TGTGCTAGCAGTTGGACTAGCGGGGATATCGGGGAGCTGTTTTTT
TRBD2	TRBV20-1	TRBJ2-4	-	CSGRLAGSIQYF	TGCAGTGGTAGGCTAGCGGGAAGCATTCAGTACTTC
TRBD2	TRBV6-1	TRBJ2-5	-	CDSREGSTQYF	TGTGACAGCAGGGAGGGCTCGACCCAGTACTTC
TRBD2	TRBV20-1	TRBJ2-1	-	CSARVVTTSGRPTNGQFF	TGCAGTGCTAGAGTCGTCACCACGAGCGGGAGGCCGACGAATGGGCAGTTCTTC
-	TRBV11-2	TRBJ2-5	-	CASSLVVGVQETQYF	TGTGCCAGCAGCTTAGTAGTTGGGGTACAGGAGACCCAGTACTTC
-	TRBV12-3/TRBV12-4	TRBJ1-2	many	CASSRQVLGYGYTF	TGTGCCAGCAGTAGACAGGTGCTCGGCTATGGCTACACCTTC